The sequence of this T cell receptor beta chain was determined in a study of technical replicates of blood from several donors. The CDR3 runs 13 residues. The V gene's germline CDR1 is LNHDA and CDR2 SQIVND (reference sequence). Deletions cut 4 bases from V and 5 bases from J, with 12 bases between. The protocol was immunoSEQ multiplex PCR, while the TCRdb copy is restricted to in-frame clones and leaves out a portion. The sample consists of approximately 66,000 clones, roughly 90% of them appearing once. This TCR was sampled from a human donor in good health. Some clones in this sample may be carry-over from other donors' samples. Sequencing was carried out using PBMCs. This chain links TRBV19 with TRBJ2-7, with a possible D match to TRBD2 (6 bases). This CDR3 reads CASSRVAADEQYF. CDR3 bases: TGTGCCAGTAGTAGGGTAGCGGCGGACGAGCAGTACTTC. Filled out from reference TRBV19 and TRBJ2-7, the complete variable domain reads DGGITQSPKYLFRKEGQNVTLSCEQNLNHDAMYWYRQDPGQGLRLIYYSQIVNDFQKGDIAEGYSVSREKKESFPLTVTSAQKNPTAFYLCASSRVAADEQYFGPGTRLTVT.